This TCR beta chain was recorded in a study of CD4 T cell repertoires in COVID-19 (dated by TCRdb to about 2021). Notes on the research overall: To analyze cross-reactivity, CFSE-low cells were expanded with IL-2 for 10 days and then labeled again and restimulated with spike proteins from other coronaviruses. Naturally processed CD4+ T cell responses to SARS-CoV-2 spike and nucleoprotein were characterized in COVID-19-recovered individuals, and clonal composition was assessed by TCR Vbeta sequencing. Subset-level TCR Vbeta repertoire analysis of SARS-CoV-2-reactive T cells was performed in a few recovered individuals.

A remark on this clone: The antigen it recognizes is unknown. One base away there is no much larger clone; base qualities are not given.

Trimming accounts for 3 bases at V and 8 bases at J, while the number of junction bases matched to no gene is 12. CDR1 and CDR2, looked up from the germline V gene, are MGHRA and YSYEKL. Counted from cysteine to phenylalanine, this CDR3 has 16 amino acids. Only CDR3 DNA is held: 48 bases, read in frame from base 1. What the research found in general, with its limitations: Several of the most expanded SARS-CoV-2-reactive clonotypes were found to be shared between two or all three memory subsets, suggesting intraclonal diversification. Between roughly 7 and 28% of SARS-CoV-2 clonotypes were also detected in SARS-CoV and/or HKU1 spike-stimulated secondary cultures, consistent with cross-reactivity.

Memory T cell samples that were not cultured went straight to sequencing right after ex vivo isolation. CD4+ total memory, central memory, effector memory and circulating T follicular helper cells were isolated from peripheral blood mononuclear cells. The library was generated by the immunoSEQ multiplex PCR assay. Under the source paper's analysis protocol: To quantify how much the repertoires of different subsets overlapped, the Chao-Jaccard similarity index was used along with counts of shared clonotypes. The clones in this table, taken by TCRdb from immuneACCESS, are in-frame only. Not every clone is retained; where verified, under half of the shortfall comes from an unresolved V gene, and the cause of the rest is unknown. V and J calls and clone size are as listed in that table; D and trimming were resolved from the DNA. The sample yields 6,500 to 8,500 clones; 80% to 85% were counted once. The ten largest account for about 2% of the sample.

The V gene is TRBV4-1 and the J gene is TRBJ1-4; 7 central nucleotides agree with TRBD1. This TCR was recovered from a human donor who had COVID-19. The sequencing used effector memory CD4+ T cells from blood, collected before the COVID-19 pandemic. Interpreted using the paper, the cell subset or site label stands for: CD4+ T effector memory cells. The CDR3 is CASSQSGAGGYEKLFF. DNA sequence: TGCGCCAGCAGCCAGTCAGGTGCAGGGGGGTACGAAAAACTGTTTTTT.